This is a list of T cell receptor beta chains from one sample in a study of T cells in Graves' hyperthyroidism and ophthalmopathy. TCRdb passed the multiplex PCR reads through MiXCR, listing each CDR3 protein once. The sample consists of around 380,000 distinct CDR3 sequences, roughly 14% of them appearing once. The material sequenced was blood. These receptors were taken from a man aged 25 to 40 with Graves' hyperthyroidism that later progressed to Graves' ophthalmopathy. CDR3s leave out the opening cysteine and the closing phenylalanine or tryptophan. The order of the fields is V gene, J gene, D gene, CDR3 protein. A D gene is named only where the DNA matches it firmly.

V gene: TRBV27; J gene: TRBJ1-1; D gene: -; CDR3 protein: ASSLRTESEAF
V gene: TRBV5-5; J gene: TRBJ2-1; D gene: TRBD2; CDR3 protein: ASSRRWGGGRGNEQF
V gene: TRBV6-1; J gene: TRBJ1-1; D gene: -; CDR3 protein: ASKGTMNTEAF
V gene: TRBV12-5; J gene: TRBJ1-5; D gene: TRBD1; CDR3 protein: ASGRTDGTDQPQH
V gene: TRBV20-1; J gene: TRBJ1-2; D gene: TRBD1; CDR3 protein: SARSGRGVYGYT
V gene: TRBV7-9; J gene: TRBJ2-1; D gene: -; CDR3 protein: ASSLGGGDYLYNEQF
V gene: TRBV11-3; J gene: TRBJ2-3; D gene: TRBD2; CDR3 protein: ASSSGLAGSNTDTQY
V gene: TRBV30; J gene: TRBJ1-1; D gene: -; CDR3 protein: AWSDRWEAF
V gene: TRBV2; J gene: TRBJ2-7; D gene: TRBD1; CDR3 protein: ASREGRDRSYEQY
V gene: TRBV30; J gene: TRBJ2-1; D gene: -; CDR3 protein: AWSERGGFDEQF
V gene: TRBV27; J gene: TRBJ2-2; D gene: -; CDR3 protein: ASSDQGTPNTGELF
V gene: TRBV11-2; J gene: TRBJ1-1; D gene: -; CDR3 protein: ASNIAAGAPEAF
V gene: TRBV13; J gene: TRBJ1-5; D gene: -; CDR3 protein: ASSFGGLYQPQH
V gene: TRBV6-1; J gene: TRBJ1-6; D gene: -; CDR3 protein: ASAPGSSPLH
V gene: TRBV19; J gene: TRBJ2-7; D gene: TRBD1; CDR3 protein: ASSSDAGQGRTYEQY
V gene: TRBV5-6; J gene: TRBJ2-1; D gene: TRBD1; CDR3 protein: ASSWTGTGHNEQF
V gene: TRBV18; J gene: TRBJ1-5; D gene: TRBD1; CDR3 protein: ASSSQTGGDQPQH
V gene: TRBV5-1; J gene: TRBJ2-7; D gene: -; CDR3 protein: ASSLVGVPYEQY
V gene: TRBV5-8; J gene: TRBJ1-2; D gene: -; CDR3 protein: ASSYPLFDSMRGRGYT
V gene: TRBV2; J gene: TRBJ2-2; D gene: -; CDR3 protein: ASKEGGAGELF
V gene: TRBV27; J gene: TRBJ1-3; D gene: -; CDR3 protein: ASSLSGPGNTIY
V gene: TRBV12-3/TRBV12-4; J gene: TRBJ2-1; D gene: TRBD2; CDR3 protein: ASSPLLAGGENEQF
V gene: TRBV5-1; J gene: TRBJ2-5; D gene: TRBD2; CDR3 protein: ASSLRASGGAEETQY
V gene: TRBV7-8; J gene: TRBJ1-6; D gene: -; CDR3 protein: ASSFSQGSNSPLH
V gene: TRBV5-1; J gene: TRBJ1-1; D gene: TRBD1; CDR3 protein: ASSLGDRWNTEAF
V gene: TRBV18; J gene: TRBJ2-5; D gene: -; CDR3 protein: ASSPGRGQETQY
V gene: TRBV6-1; J gene: TRBJ1-4; D gene: -; CDR3 protein: ASRTYGTNEKLF
V gene: TRBV12-3/TRBV12-4; J gene: TRBJ2-2; D gene: -; CDR3 protein: ASSLMTGTLNTGELF
V gene: TRBV6-1; J gene: TRBJ2-1; D gene: TRBD1; CDR3 protein: ASSETGNRDNEQF
V gene: TRBV6-5; J gene: TRBJ1-2; D gene: -; CDR3 protein: ASSYSGGHYGYT
V gene: TRBV6-6; J gene: TRBJ1-2; D gene: -; CDR3 protein: ASSYDGNYGYT
V gene: TRBV6-1; J gene: TRBJ2-2; D gene: -; CDR3 protein: ASLPRAKLNTGELF
V gene: TRBV27; J gene: TRBJ2-1; D gene: TRBD2; CDR3 protein: ASSARGGAYNEQF
V gene: TRBV30; J gene: TRBJ1-4; D gene: -; CDR3 protein: AWSVDRIHEKLF
V gene: TRBV6-5; J gene: TRBJ2-5; D gene: -; CDR3 protein: ASSYTEIETQY
V gene: TRBV11-3; J gene: TRBJ1-2; D gene: -; CDR3 protein: ASSFSGMNYGYT